This TCR beta chain was retrieved from a study of shared clonotypes between healthy human individuals (dated by TCRdb to about 2020). Context from the whole study: Three men and a couple of women, aged 18 to 49 years, made up the cohort. Each donor's leukapheresis produced roughly between roughly 0.85 and 10 billion PBMCs. The study deeply sequenced blood TCR repertoires of five healthy adults to estimate repertoire size and the extent of clonotype sharing between individuals. Different laboratories and diverse techniques were used to prepare libraries and sequence TCR repertoires, to increase sequencing depth and limit assay-specific biases.

Spanning cysteine to phenylalanine, the CDR3 consists of 14 amino acids. CDR3 DNA only is kept here, 42 bases in frame from base 1. The germline V gene gives CDR1 as MGHRA and CDR2 as YSYEKL. The donors were healthy, HIV-negative adults who had no recently reported acute infections or vaccinations. Only Caucasian adults living in Nashville, Tennessee, USA were represented among the donors. For unsorted samples, 90 million or so PBMCs were counted and genomic DNA was extracted with the QIAamp DNA Blood Mini kit. Blood was obtained by leukapheresis, after which PBMCs were separated by Ficoll-Histopaque density gradient centrifugation and cryopreserved in liquid nitrogen vapor phase. Findings and caveats that apply to the study as a whole: Because the study included a small number of donors, the genetic and exposure-history diversity represented was limited. Pairwise subsampling indicated that sequencing depth was expected to affect the degree of clonotype sharing among donors. Only blood was sampled, and tissue TCR repertoires likely differ from those in blood.

TCR CDR3 regions were amplified from genomic DNA by multiplex PCR using the deep immunoSEQ assay. Extracted genomic DNA from each cell subset was distributed evenly across all wells of several immunoSEQ 96-well plates, and each plate was treated as a replicate. For unsorted PBMC, roughly 0.3 ug genomic DNA, equal to about 29,000 T cell genomes, was loaded into each replicate PCR. Unsorted PBMC genomic DNA was sequenced across ten immunoSEQ deep assay plates. Purified libraries were measured with a Qubit 3.0 fluorometer, size-checked on a Bioanalyzer 2100, and measured again with the KAPA Library Quantification kit. Every immunoSEQ 96-well plate was sequenced on a dedicated single-read 150-cycle Illumina NextSeq 550 flow cell. The paper's data handling went like this. Because the immunoSEQ output held only junctional sequences and lacked quality scores, the filtering could not match the filtering applied to full-length reads. To assign V/J genes and CDR3, sequences were annotated against IMGT germline references using PyIR, a Python wrapper for IgBLAST v1.9. Reads were removed for weak V/J assignments (E-value above 1e-6), missing CDR3, stop codons, out-of-frame junctions, or ambiguous translated residues. V3J clonotypes were defined by identical inferred V gene, J gene, and CDR3 amino acid sequence. Percentage overlap between repertoires was calculated by dividing the number of shared unique clonotypes by the size of the smaller repertoire. Three approaches were used to assess repertoire richness: RTK rarefaction, the Chao1 estimator, and Recon v2.1 estimates of unobserved clonotypes. Here the immuneACCESS table is served through TCRdb, limited to in-frame sequences with V and J called. Missing clones are a known gap in these copies; in checked studies unresolved V genes cover under half, and the rest lacks a known reason. V, J and clone size were drawn from that table, and D and trimming were deduced from the DNA. Present in this sample are about 460,000 clones, about 74% of which were seen just once. Clones ranked in the top ten supply around 11% of the sample.

As concerns this clone: Its antigen is currently not known. Base quality data are lacking; no much larger clone is found one base away.

Sequencing input: PBMCs. This sequence was found in a woman aged 40-49 years in good health. Some clones in this sample may be carry-over from other donors' samples. Recombination joined TRBV4-1 with TRBJ2-5; TRBD1 is perhaps the D gene, given 6 matching bases. Judging by the DNA end, TRBJ2-7 fits better; the J call may be wrong. CDR3 loop: CASSLMTGPYEQYF. The DNA sequence follows: TGCGCCAGCAGCTTAATGACAGGTCCCTACGAGCAGTACTTC.